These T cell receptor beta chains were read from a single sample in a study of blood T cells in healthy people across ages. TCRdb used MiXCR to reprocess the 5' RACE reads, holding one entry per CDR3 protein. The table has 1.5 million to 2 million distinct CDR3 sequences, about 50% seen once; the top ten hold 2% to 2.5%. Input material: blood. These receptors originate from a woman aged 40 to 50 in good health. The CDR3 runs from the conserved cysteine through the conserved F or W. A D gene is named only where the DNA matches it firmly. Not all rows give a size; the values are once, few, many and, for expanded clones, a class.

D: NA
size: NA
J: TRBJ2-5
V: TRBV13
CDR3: CASGRRETQYF
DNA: TGTGCCAGCGGGCGACGAGAGACCCAGTACTTC

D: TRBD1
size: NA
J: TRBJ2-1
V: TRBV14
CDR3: CASSPIRDRAYEQFF
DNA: TGTGCCAGCAGCCCGATAAGGGACAGGGCCTATGAGCAGTTCTTC

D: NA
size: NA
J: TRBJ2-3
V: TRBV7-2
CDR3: CASSLGAFPSTDTQYF
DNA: TGTGCCAGCAGCTTAGGAGCTTTCCCTAGCACAGATACGCAGTATTTT

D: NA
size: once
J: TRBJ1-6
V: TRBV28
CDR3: CASMGENSPLHF
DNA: TGTGCCAGCATGGGGGAGAATTCACCCCTCCACTTT

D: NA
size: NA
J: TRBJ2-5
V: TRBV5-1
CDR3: CASSFEGFATQYF
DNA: TGCGCCAGCAGCTTCGAGGGTTTCGCGACCCAGTACTTC

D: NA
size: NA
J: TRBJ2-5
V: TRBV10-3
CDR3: CATSPVDQETQYF
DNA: TGTGCCACAAGCCCAGTGGACCAAGAGACCCAGTACTTC

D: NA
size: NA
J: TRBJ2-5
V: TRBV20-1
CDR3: CSGVQGREETQYF
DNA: TGCAGTGGGGTGCAGGGAAGGGAAGAGACCCAGTACTTC

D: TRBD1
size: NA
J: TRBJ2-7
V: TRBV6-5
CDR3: CASSSHRQGAYEQYF
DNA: TGTGCCAGCAGTTCTCACCGACAGGGTGCCTACGAGCAGTACTTC

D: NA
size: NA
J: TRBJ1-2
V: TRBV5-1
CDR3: CASSFGSPMSYTF
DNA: TGCGCCAGCAGCTTCGGCAGTCCTATGAGCTACACCTTC

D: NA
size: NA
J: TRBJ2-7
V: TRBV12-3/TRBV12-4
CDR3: CASSLYRPYEQYF
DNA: TGTGCCAGCAGTTTGTACAGGCCCTACGAGCAGTACTTC

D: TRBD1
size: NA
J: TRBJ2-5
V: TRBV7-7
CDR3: CASSQSRQGGRETQYF
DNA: TGTGCTAGCAGCCAAAGCCGACAGGGGGGCCGAGAGACCCAGTACTTC

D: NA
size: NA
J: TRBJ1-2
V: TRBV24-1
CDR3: CATSDFRGAGGYTF
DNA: TGTGCCACCAGTGATTTCCGGGGGGCTGGTGGCTACACCTTC

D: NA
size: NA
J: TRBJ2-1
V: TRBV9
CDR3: CASSVANDNNEQFF
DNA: TGTGCCAGCAGCGTAGCGAATGACAACAATGAGCAGTTCTTC

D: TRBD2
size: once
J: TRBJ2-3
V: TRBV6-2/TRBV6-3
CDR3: CASSYSRNGGGGANTQYF
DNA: TGTGCCAGCAGTTACTCCCGAAATGGTGGCGGGGGGGCAAATACGCAGTATTTT

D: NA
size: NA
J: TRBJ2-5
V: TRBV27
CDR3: CASSLGSWETQYF
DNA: TGTGCCAGCAGTTTGGGCAGTTGGGAGACCCAGTACTTC

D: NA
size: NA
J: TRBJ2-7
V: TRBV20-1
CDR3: CSARAPGRGRSYEQYF
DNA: TGCAGTGCTAGAGCCCCCGGGCGGGGCCGCTCCTACGAGCAGTACTTC

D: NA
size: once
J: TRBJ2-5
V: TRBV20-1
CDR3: CSARDAGRVKETQYF
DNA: TGCAGTGCTAGGGATGCGGGTCGAGTGAAAGAGACCCAGTACTTC